One sample yielded the 3 T cell receptor beta chains listed below, sequenced in a study of shared clonotypes between healthy human individuals. TCRdb's copy holds only in-frame clones and misses some; the assay was immunoSEQ multiplex PCR. The data hold 1.4 million or so clones, with about 98.5% observed a single time. The sample comprised naive CD4+ T cells sorted from blood. This sample's subset: CD45RA+ positively selected. The source is a man aged 30-40 years in good health.

CDR3 in DNA: TGTGCCAGTAGTATAACGGCGGGAGAGATCTACGAGCAGTACTTC. Translated, it gives CASSITAGEIYEQYF. J is TRBJ2-7 and V is TRBV19; TRBD2 agrees at 7 bases. The CDR3 runs to 15 residues. Germline CDR1 LNHDA, CDR2 SQIVND (reference sequence). Trimming at V came to 2 bases and at J to 3 bases, leaving 7 bases not matched to a gene.

This chain uses TRBV4-2 with TRBJ2-2; D may be TRBD2 (5 bases). In germline, CDR1 is LGHNA, CDR2 YNFKEQ. The CDR3 is made up of 14 amino acids. V lost 3 bases and J lost 3, with 8 bases in between. CDR3 DNA: TGTGCCAGCAGCCATACTAGAGACACCGGGGAGCTGTTTTTT. Protein product: CASSHTRDTGELFF.

This chain links TRBV19 with TRBJ2-1, with D possibly TRBD1 on 5 matching bases. This CDR3 is built from 15 residues. V was trimmed by 3 bases and J by 8 bases, leaving 17 bases between them. Germline values: CDR1 LNHDA, CDR2 SQIVND (reference sequence). The CDR3 spells CASSIDSLVVYEQFF. DNA for the CDR3: TGTGCCAGTAGTATCGACAGTCTAGTGGTCTATGAGCAGTTCTTC.